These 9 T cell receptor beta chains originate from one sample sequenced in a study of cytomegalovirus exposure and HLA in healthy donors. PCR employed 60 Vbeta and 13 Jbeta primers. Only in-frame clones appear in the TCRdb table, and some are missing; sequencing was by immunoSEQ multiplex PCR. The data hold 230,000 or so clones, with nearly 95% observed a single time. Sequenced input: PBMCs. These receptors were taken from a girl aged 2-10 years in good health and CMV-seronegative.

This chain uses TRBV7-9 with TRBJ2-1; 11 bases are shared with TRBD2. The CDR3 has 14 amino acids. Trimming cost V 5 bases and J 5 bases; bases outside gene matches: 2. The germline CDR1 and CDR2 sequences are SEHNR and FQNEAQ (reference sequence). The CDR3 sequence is CASSRLAGNNEQFF. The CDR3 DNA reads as TGTGCCAGCAGCCGACTAGCGGGGAACAATGAGCAGTTCTTC. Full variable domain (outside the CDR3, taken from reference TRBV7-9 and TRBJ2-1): DTGVSQNPRHKITKRGQNVTFRCDPISEHNRLYWYRQTLGQGPEFLTYFQNEAQLEKSRLLSDRFSAERPKGSFSTLEIQRTEQGDSAMYLCASSRLAGNNEQFFGPGTRLTVL.

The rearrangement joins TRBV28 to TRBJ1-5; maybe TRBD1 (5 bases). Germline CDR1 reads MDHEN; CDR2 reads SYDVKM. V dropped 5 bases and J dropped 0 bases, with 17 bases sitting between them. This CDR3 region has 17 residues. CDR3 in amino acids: CASSQQGLFYSNQPQHF. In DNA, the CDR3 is TGTGCCAGCAGTCAGCAGGGACTCTTCTATAGCAATCAGCCCCAGCATTTT.

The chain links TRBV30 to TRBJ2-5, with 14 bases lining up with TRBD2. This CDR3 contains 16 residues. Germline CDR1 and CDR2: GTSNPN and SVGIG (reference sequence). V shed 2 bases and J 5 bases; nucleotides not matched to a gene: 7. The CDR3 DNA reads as TGTGCCTGGAGTACCCCGGGACTAGCGGGGGTTGAGACCCAGTACTTC. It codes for CAWSTPGLAGVETQYF.

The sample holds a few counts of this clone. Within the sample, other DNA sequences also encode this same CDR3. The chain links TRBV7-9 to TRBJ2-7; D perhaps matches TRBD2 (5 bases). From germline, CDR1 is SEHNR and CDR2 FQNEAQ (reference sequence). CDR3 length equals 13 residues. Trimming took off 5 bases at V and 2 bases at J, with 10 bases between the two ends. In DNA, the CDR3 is TGTGCCAGCAGCCGCGGGTCCACCTACGAGCAGTACTTC. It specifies CASSRGSTYEQYF.

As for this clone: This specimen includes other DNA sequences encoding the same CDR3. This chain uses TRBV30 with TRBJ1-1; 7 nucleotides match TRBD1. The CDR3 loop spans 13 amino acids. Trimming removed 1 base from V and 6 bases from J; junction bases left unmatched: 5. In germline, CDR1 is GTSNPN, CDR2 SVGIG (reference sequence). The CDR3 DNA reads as TGTGCCTGGAGTGGACAGGGAAGGCCTGAAGCTTTCTTT. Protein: CAWSGQGRPEAFF.

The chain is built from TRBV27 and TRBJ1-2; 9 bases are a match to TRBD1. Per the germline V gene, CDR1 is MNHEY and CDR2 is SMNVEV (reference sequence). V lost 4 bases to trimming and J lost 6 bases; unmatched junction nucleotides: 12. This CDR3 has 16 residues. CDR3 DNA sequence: TGTGCCAGCAGTTCTTGGGACAGGGAGGATTGGGATGGCTACACCTTC. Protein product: CASSSWDREDWDGYTF.

The DNA of the CDR3 is TGTGCCAGTAGGACAGGACACATGAACACTGAAGCTTTCTTT. This sequence encodes CASRTGHMNTEAFF. The genes are TRBV2 and TRBJ1-1, with TRBD1 identical over 7 bases. Per germline, CDR1 SNHLY and CDR2 FYNNEI. Trimming took 9 bases from V and 0 from J; bases not matched to a gene: 7. The CDR3 loop spans 14 amino acids.

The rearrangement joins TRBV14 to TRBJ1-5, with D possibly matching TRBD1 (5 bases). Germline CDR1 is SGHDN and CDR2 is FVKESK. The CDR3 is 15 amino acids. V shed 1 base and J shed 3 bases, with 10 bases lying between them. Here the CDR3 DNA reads TGTGCCAGCAGCCAAGGGGGCAGCTTCAATCAGCCCCAGCATTTT. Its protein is CASSQGGSFNQPQHF.

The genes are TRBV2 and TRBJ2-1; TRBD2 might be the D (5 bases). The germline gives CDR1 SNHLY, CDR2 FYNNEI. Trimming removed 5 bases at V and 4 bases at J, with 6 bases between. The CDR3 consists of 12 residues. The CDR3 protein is CASSPGYNEQFF. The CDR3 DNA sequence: TGTGCCAGCAGTCCGGGGTACAATGAGCAGTTCTTC.